This section outlines one T cell receptor (beta chain) sequence together with its context. Its antigen is unknown. Per-nucleotide qualities are absent, and no much larger clonotype sits a single base away. The data derive from a study of T cell changes during pregnancy in multiple sclerosis (dated by TCRdb to the late 2010s). Looking at the study overall: Changes in the T cell repertoire over the course of pregnancy were examined in this study in women with multiple sclerosis.

From a lookup of the germline V gene (reference sequence), CDR1 and CDR2 are SEHNR and FQNEAQ. At the junction V is shortened by 1 base and J by 7 bases; bases outside the gene matches: 7. The CDR3 runs 15 amino acids, cysteine and phenylalanine included. The entry retains the CDR3 DNA only, 45 bases that are in frame from base 1. Library generation was performed with the immunoSEQ multiplex PCR assay. TCRdb retrieved this table from immuneACCESS and kept in-frame rearrangements only. Not all clones are present; in checked studies, unresolved V genes account for under half, and no reason is known for the remainder. The sample table lists around 26,000 clones, 89% of them with a count of one. About 0.61% of the sample comes from the top ten.

Recombination connected TRBV7-9 to TRBJ2-1; TRBD2 fits 7 bases in the junction. The source of this sequence is a female donor in good health, enrolled as a control in a pregnancy study. The sequenced sample was CD4+ T cells from peripheral blood mononuclear cells, obtained in the first trimester of pregnancy. CDR3 reads: CASSLGSAGVNEQFF. DNA sequence: TGTGCCAGCAGCTTAGGATCTGCGGGAGTGAATGAGCAGTTCTTC.